The following is a TCR beta chain sequence with its context. Its cognate antigen is unknown. The CDR3 covers 16 residues. Trimming took 3 bases from V and 8 from J, leaving 17 bases between them. CDR1 KGHSH and CDR2 LQKENI come from the germline V gene. This record comes from a study of T cell responses to AZD1222 COVID-19 vaccine. General study findings and limits: Spike as a whole was targeted by vaccine-associated CD4 TCRs, dominant at 160-218 and 743-854. Variant regions that are unmutated are reportedly the target of nearly half of spike-specific TCRs. The study found Spike-specific TCR breadth and depth rose after two AZD1222 doses. Donors were largely white British and mainly female; clonal diversity was possibly underestimated.

The assay was immunoSEQ multiplex PCR, and TCRdb's table has in-frame clones only and misses some. The repertoire includes more than 70,000 clones, about 85% of them detected once, and around 1.3% sits in the top ten. The chain uses TRBV18 and TRBJ1-6, with D possibly being TRBD1 (5 bases). The sequenced sample was peripheral blood, obtained 28 days after the second AZD1222 dose. The receptor comes from an adult who received the AZD1222 COVID-19 vaccine. The CDR3 DNA sequence: TGTGCCAGCTCACCTGGCCCTCAGGGTAGGGATTCACCCCTCCACTTT. It yields the protein CASSPGPQGRDSPLHF.